This T cell receptor (beta chain) appears in the sequencing data of a study of tumor and adjacent non-tumor tissue in lung cancer (dated by TCRdb to the late 2010s). Concerning the study at large: Patients with adenocarcinoma (about 12), squamous cell carcinoma (2) and small cell lung cancer (1) were included in the cohort. Ages among the approximately 15 patients ranged from about 30 to 76 years, there were roughly 10 men and 5 women, and disease was at TNM stage I to III. A total of some 130,000,000 productive TCRbeta reads were generated by sequencing, corresponding to an average of roughly 4.1 million reads per sample. The study compared bulk TCRbeta repertoires between lung tumor tissue and matched distant non-tumor lung tissue from 15 lung cancer patients. Around 30 paired specimens, one tumor and one normal lung sample per patient, were profiled by TCRbeta CDR3 sequencing. Overall study results and their limits: In normal lung, the top 100 clones accounted for a significantly larger cumulative share of the repertoire than in tumor tissue. Because peripheral blood was not sequenced, the blood TCRbeta repertoires of the lung cancer patients in the study went unexamined. The cohort had only around 14 patients, and the authors noted that larger samples and more detailed clinical data are needed. Significantly higher TCR diversity was found in younger patients, and higher tumor TCR diversity was associated with shorter overall and disease-free survival. Tumor tissue showed significantly higher TCR diversity (inverse Simpson) than normal lung tissue, at around 450 vs 150 (P = 0.0075, Mann-Whitney U test). Neither the sequencing platform nor unique molecular identifiers are named or mentioned anywhere in the methods.

This clonotype is a singleton in its sample. This receptor's antigen is unknown. A clone one base away is much larger, so this may be a read error. Libraries were made using multiplex PCR. The run used an Illumina HiSeq 2500. TCRbeta libraries were built by three rounds of nested PCR using primers (Table S4), following protocols modified from ARM-PCR. PCR products of 200-500 bp were gel-excised and purified with the QIAquick gel extraction kit before sequencing. In the authors' own workflow: Reads were cleaned using Trimmomatic, were merged into complete CDR3 sequences using FLASH, and were assigned to V(D)J germline segments using MiTCR. VDJtools was used to compute clonal diversity as the inverse Simpson's index. In-frame sequences lacking a premature stop codon were counted as productive reads. The public sequencing data were trimmed at Q25 with fastp and processed into clonotypes with MiXCR by TCRdb, which kept only in-frame beta chains. Rows merge per CDR3 protein into single entries with the most common DNA and genes. The V and J calls were not made by the authors but by TCRdb's processing. For this sample there are 45,000 or so distinct CDR3 sequences; less than 70% appear just once. The ten biggest clones cover roughly 20% of the sample.

RNA was isolated from bulk unsorted tissue, and RNA quality was assessed with a NanoDrop ND-1000 and an Agilent 2100. Normal lung samples were distant non-tumor tissue taken more than 3 cm from the tumor edge. The donors were newly diagnosed lung cancer patients admitted for thoracic surgery in China from August to November 2014 who had not received prior chemotherapy. Anyone who had undergone radiotherapy or chemotherapy before, or who had another cancer at the same time, was left out of the study. Pieces of surgical tissue measuring about 1-2.1 cm3 were kept in RNAlater solution and held at -80 degrees C until needed. CDR1 SGHVS and CDR2 FQNEAQ were looked up in the germline V gene. Inclusive of the bounding cysteine and phenylalanine, the CDR3 is 15 residues long. Left in the record is the CDR3 DNA by itself, 45 bases read in frame from the first base.

The chain employs TRBV7-8 and TRBJ2-1; TRBD2 is a weak D gene call, 6 bases matching. This receptor was identified in a woman aged 40 to 49 with non-small cell lung cancer. Sequencing used distant non-tumor lung tissue. The DNA is as follows: TGTGTCAGCAGCCCACCCGGGACTGAAGCCCGGCCGGCTTTCTTC. Translation gives CVSSPPGTEARPAFF.